Reported below is one T cell receptor beta chain. The data originate from a study of blood T cell repertoires in COVID-19. On the study more broadly: Whether acute or convalescent, the COVID-19 samples came from the United States, Italy and Spain. Sources were T cells, B-cell-depleted T cells, or PBMCs; the material itself was cDNA or gDNA.

The V gene lost 3 bases and the J gene lost 2 bases, with 6 bases spanning the gap. Germline lookup yields CDR1 SGHNT and CDR2 YYREEE (reference sequence). The CDR3 is made up of 14 amino acids. In the original analysis: It was from reference gene primer amplification that nucleated cell counts were estimated. Measured with immunoSEQ multiplex PCR; TCRdb has only the in-frame clones, and not every one. That table furnishes V, J and clone size, whereas the DNA furnished D and trimming. This sample has 110,000 to 150,000 clones, with around 90% found just once. The sequenced sample consisted of peripheral blood. This clonotype originated in a woman aged 55-70 years with acute or convalescent COVID-19. This chain connects TRBV5-4 to TRBJ1-6; no definite D call. The CDR3 region has the DNA TGTGCCAGCAGCTCTGCAGCCTATAATTCACCCCTCCACTTT. Residues: CASSSAAYNSPLHF.